The 17 T cell receptor beta chains given below trace back to one sample, sequenced in a study of tumor-infiltrating lymphocytes in localized non-small cell lung cancer. Sequencing used immunoSEQ multiplex PCR; TCRdb keeps in-frame clones, though not all of them. The repertoire holds 21,000 or so clones, with just under 75% as singletons. Sequencing input: lung tumor tissue. The receptors were gathered from a human donor with non-small cell lung cancer.

The CDR3 DNA reads TGTGCCAGCAGCGAAACCCAGGGGAACATTCAGTACTTC. It encodes CASSETQGNIQYF. The chain carries TRBV7-3 and TRBJ2-4, with a possible D match to TRBD1 (6 bases). The CDR3 length is 13 residues. The germline gives CDR1 SGHTA, CDR2 FQGTGA. V gave up 5 bases and J gave up 7 bases, with 12 bases separating them. Looking up the rest from reference TRBV7-3 and TRBJ2-4 gives the full variable domain: GAGVSQTPSNKVTEKGKYVELRCDPISGHTALYWYRQSLGQGPEFLIYFQGTGAADDSGLPNDRFFAVRPEGSVSTLKIQRTERGDSAVYLCASSETQGNIQYFGAGTRLSVL.

The CDR3: CAWTIGTREQYF. CDR3 bases: TGTGCCTGGACCATTGGGACCCGGGAGCAGTACTTC. The chain uses TRBV30 and TRBJ2-7, with D perhaps assigned TRBD1 or TRBD2 (5 bases each). The CDR3 has 12 residues. Looked up from germline, CDR1 is GTSNPN and CDR2 is SVGIG (reference sequence). V was trimmed by 4 bases and J by 7 bases, leaving 14 bases between them.

This clone occurred once. V usage is TRBV6-4 and J usage is TRBJ1-5; D uncertain. Per germline, CDR1 MRHNA and CDR2 SNTAGT. Trimming took 8 bases from V and 4 from J, leaving 12 bases between them. This CDR3 comprises 13 residues. The CDR3 sequence is CASQDKQNQPQHF. CDR3 DNA: TGTGCCAGCCAAGACAAGCAAAATCAGCCCCAGCATTTT.

This clone was detected only a few times. CDR3 loop: CASSSGGTGELFF. CDR3 coding DNA: TGTGCCAGCAGCTCAGGGGGCACCGGGGAGCTGTTTTTT. This chain links TRBV11-1 with TRBJ2-2; 7 bases match TRBD1. V shed 4 bases, J shed 4 bases, and the junction held 0 bases outside the gene matches. The CDR3 consists of 13 residues. The germline V gene has CDR1 SGHAT and CDR2 FQDESV (reference sequence).

The table lists this clone with a few counts. V usage is TRBV2 and J usage is TRBJ1-3; D uncertain. This CDR3 comprises 13 residues. Trimming left V 8 bases short and J 3 bases short, with 11 bases between. Germline V CDR1 and CDR2: SNHLY, FYNNEI. As DNA, the CDR3 is TGTGCCAGCGGCGGGCTTTATGGAAACACCATATATTTT. Protein: CASGGLYGNTIYF.

The rearrangement uses TRBV10-1 and TRBJ2-1, with TRBD2 matching over 10 bases. J gave up 6 bases and V 3 bases, and 2 bases lay outside the gene matches. From germline, CDR1 is WNHNN and CDR2 SYGVQD (reference sequence). The CDR3 contains 14 residues. The CDR3 loop is CASSEWTSGNEQFF. CDR3 sequence (DNA): TGCGCCAGCAGTGAATGGACTAGCGGCAATGAGCAGTTCTTC.

V and J are TRBV5-1 and TRBJ1-1; D gene unclear. The CDR3 loop spans 15 amino acids. CDR1 is SGHRS, CDR2 YFSETQ, per germline. V dropped 4 bases and J dropped 0 bases, with 13 bases sitting between them. CDR3 sequence: CASSPKGSMNTEAFF. The CDR3 DNA follows: TGCGCCAGCAGCCCGAAGGGCAGCATGAACACTGAAGCTTTCTTT.

This chain connects TRBV6-1 to TRBJ2-7, with D hard to call. Per germline, CDR1 MNHNS and CDR2 SASEGT. This CDR3 has 14 amino acids. V lost 8 bases and J lost 2, with 16 bases in between. Here the CDR3 DNA reads TGTGCCAGCCGACCCTTGAGACTCCCCTACGAGCAGTACTTC. Its translation is CASRPLRLPYEQYF.

J is TRBJ2-2 and V is TRBV4-1; D not certain. Trimming removed 3 bases at V and 0 bases at J, with 8 bases between. The CDR3 length is 15 residues. CDR1 MGHRA and CDR2 YSYEKL come from the germline V gene. CDR3 sequence: CASSQAETNTGELFF. The CDR3 DNA is TGCGCCAGCAGCCAGGCAGAGACGAACACCGGGGAGCTGTTTTTT.

The table lists this clone with a few counts. CDR3 residues: CASSLDHQPQHF. In DNA, the CDR3 is TGTGCCAGCAGCTTAGATCATCAGCCCCAGCATTTT. The chain recombines TRBV7-9 with TRBJ1-5; D not resolved. The CDR3 length is 12 residues. The germline V gene has CDR1 SEHNR and CDR2 FQNEAQ (reference sequence). Between the trimmed V and J ends, which lost 1 base and 5 bases, there was a span of 3 bases.

This chain joins TRBV28 and TRBJ1-6; D perhaps matches TRBD1 (6 bases). Trimming shortened V by 11 bases and J by 7 bases, and 15 bases separated the two germline ends. The CDR3 length is 13 residues. The germline CDR1 and CDR2 sequences are MDHEN and SYDVKM. The CDR3 coding sequence is TGTGCCGAACAGGGTTCAGGCAATTCACCCCTCCACTTT. This encodes CAEQGSGNSPLHF.

This sequence joins TRBV6-5 and TRBJ1-5; D remains ambiguous. Germline CDR1 is MNHEY and CDR2 is SVGAGI. CDR3 length: 13 residues. Trimming removed 6 bases at V and 3 bases at J, with 9 bases between. CDR3 sequence: CASRQTPNQPQHF. CDR3 coding DNA: TGTGCCAGCAGACAGACTCCCAATCAGCCCCAGCATTTT.

The chain employs TRBV18 and TRBJ2-2, with 11 bases lining up with TRBD1. The CDR3 extends over 15 amino acids. J lost 2 bases, V lost 5 bases, and 1 base had no gene match. Germline V lookup: CDR1 KGHSH, CDR2 LQKENI. The CDR3, as DNA: TGTGCCAGCTCAGGACAGGGGGCCAACACCGGGGAGCTGTTTTTT. It specifies CASSGQGANTGELFF.

The chain has TRBV7-3 and TRBJ1-2; a weak D match, TRBD1 (5 bases). The CDR3 runs 14 residues. Germline V gene data show CDR1 as SGHTA and CDR2 as FQGTGA. V lost 1 base and J lost 8, with 14 bases in between. The CDR3 DNA sequence: TGTGCCAGCAGCTTAAATGGGTACTCAGGGGGCTACACCTTC. Translation gives CASSLNGYSGGYTF.

The chain employs TRBV11-3 and TRBJ1-6; the D is unclear. Between the trimmed V and J ends, which lost 0 bases and 9 bases, there was a span of 12 bases. The CDR3 contains 15 residues. The germline V gene has CDR1 SGHNT and CDR2 YENEEA. The CDR3 protein is CASSLDRASFSPLHF. DNA of the CDR3: TGTGCCAGCAGCTTAGATCGGGCGTCGTTTTCACCCCTCCACTTT.

The chain joins TRBV7-6 to TRBJ2-7, with TRBD1 identical over 9 bases. J gave up 3 bases and V 4 bases, and 4 bases lay outside the gene matches. The CDR3 covers 14 residues. Germline V gene lookup returns CDR1 SGHVS and CDR2 FNYEAQ. CDR3 sequence reads: CASSSGTGIYEQYF. In DNA, the CDR3 is TGTGCCAGCAGCTCCGGGACAGGGATCTACGAGCAGTACTTC.

The V and J genes are TRBV25-1 and TRBJ2-1; D possibly corresponds to TRBD2 (6 bases). The V end lost 7 bases, the J end lost 4 bases, and 8 bases lay between the germline ends. CDR1 and CDR2 from the germline V gene are MGHDK and SYGVNS. The CDR3 spans 12 residues. The CDR3 DNA is TGTGCCAGCATCGGGGGTTACAATGAGCAGTTCTTC. Amino acid sequence: CASIGGYNEQFF.